Sequencing of this TCR beta chain was carried out in a study of blood T cell repertoires in COVID-19. Study as a whole: Researchers got acute and convalescent COVID-19 samples from the United States, Italy and Spain.

The CDR3 is 10 residues long. CDR1 and CDR2 from the germline V gene are MNHEY and SVGAGI. The V gene lost 6 bases and the J gene lost 11 bases, with 10 bases spanning the gap. Sequencing used immunoSEQ multiplex PCR; TCRdb keeps in-frame clones, though not all of them. The profile shows about 74,000 clones, around 75% of them singletons. The V call is TRBV6-5, the J call TRBJ1-1; D ambiguous. The source is a man between 65 and 80 years old with acute or convalescent COVID-19. What was sequenced was peripheral blood. The CDR3: CASRLRDAFF. In DNA, the CDR3 is TGTGCCAGCAGGTTGAGGGATGCTTTCTTT.